This section outlines one TCR beta chain sequence together with its context. The data were taken from a study of blood T cell repertoires in COVID-19. As for the study in general: Acute and convalescent COVID-19 specimens originated in the United States, Italy and Spain. PBMCs, B-cell-depleted T cells, or T cells provided the cDNA or gDNA that made up the material.

This CDR3 contains 12 residues. Losses at the gene ends were 10 bases for V and 3 bases for J; bases not matched to a gene: 4. The germline V gene has CDR1 LNHDA and CDR2 SQIVND (reference sequence). As originally analysed: Amplified reference gene primers provided the basis for estimating nucleated cell counts. Sequencing was performed with immunoSEQ multiplex PCR; in TCRdb, only in-frame clones are kept and a portion is missing. V and J calls and clone size are given by that table; D and trimming were obtained from the DNA. The sample yields approximately 100,000 clones, around 84% seen once. Sequenced: peripheral blood. The rearrangement joins TRBV19 to TRBJ2-3; 7 positions match TRBD1. The TCR was taken from a human donor in a cohort sampled during active COVID-19. This chain's CDR3 is CATLDRTDTQYF. DNA for the CDR3: TGTGCCACTTTGGACAGGACAGATACGCAGTATTTT.